This T cell receptor (beta chain) was identified in a study of cytomegalovirus exposure and HLA in healthy donors (dated by TCRdb to about 2017). For the wider study: According to a later analysis, one platform produced both the roughly 120 validation repertoires and the approximately 600 repertoires of the first cohort. Besides the first cohort of under 700 subjects, a separate validation cohort made up of 120 or so different subjects was used. The study was designed to test whether signatures of past pathogen exposure could be identified by cataloging public T cell receptors. High-throughput TCR immunosequencing, statistical association of individual TCRs with disease status, and machine learning were combined to predict cytomegalovirus infection status.

A word on this clone: Its antigen is not yet known. Base qualities are not at hand, and no much larger clone is one base apart.

The library was produced with the immunoSEQ multiplex PCR assay. Under the source paper's analysis protocol: To diagnose cytomegalovirus status from the catalog of TCR beta chain sequences, a statistical classification framework was built. Drawn from immuneACCESS, this table holds only the in-frame rearrangements with V and J called that TCRdb kept. Clones are partly lost; checked studies trace under half to an unresolved V gene and leave the rest unexplained. V, J and clone size are those of that table, while D and trimming were read from the DNA. Here the sample has about 98,000 clones; about 90% occur a single time. Under 6.5% of the sample is in the top ten clones. The donors belonged to the validation cohort of approximately 130 subjects, which was separate from the roughly 700-subject first cohort. What the study reported, not specific to this receptor: In the study, about 150 TCR beta chains were listed as associated with cytomegalovirus. In vitro tests confirmed that three of the cytomegalovirus-associated TCR beta chains recognize cytomegalovirus antigens. Most TCR sequences were observed very rarely across donors, whereas some public TCRs were present in many individuals. The classifier was reported to diagnose cytomegalovirus status with high specificity and sensitivity in both the original and validation cohorts. All 130 or so repertoires were used to score co-occurrence in the validation cohort in a later analysis, because that analysis had no HLA typing for the cohort. According to the authors, the approach could potentially be generalized to other disease states and immunological phenotypes. Of the cluster scores, 90% to 95% were above 0 in a later analysis, which found that TCRs clustered in the first cohort also tended to co-occur in the 95 to 150 validation repertoires.

Germline trimming: 4 bases from V, 8 bases from J; junction bases outside gene matches: 17. CDR1 and CDR2 (SGDLS, YYNGEE) derive from the germline V gene. The CDR3 contains 18 residues, cysteine and phenylalanine counted. This entry keeps only the CDR3 DNA: 54 bases, framed from base 1. The clonotype comes from a man aged 18 to 30 in good health and CMV-seropositive. The sequenced sample consisted of PBMCs. The V gene is TRBV9 and the J gene is TRBJ1-4; 10 bases in between match TRBD1. The CDR3 sequence is CASSPTGTGVTSMEKLFF. The sequence in DNA is TGTGCCAGCAGCCCCACCGGGACAGGGGTTACCTCGATGGAAAAACTGTTTTTT.